This T cell receptor beta chain is drawn from a study of blood T cell repertoires in COVID-19. The assay was immunoSEQ multiplex PCR, and TCRdb's table has in-frame clones only and misses some. The sample lists 490,000 or so clones, 70% to 90% occurring once. The germline V and J ends were trimmed by 4 bases and 7 bases, with 18 bases remaining between them. CDR3 length: 15 amino acids. CDR1 and CDR2 (germline): SGHRS, YFSETQ. All enrollees were roughly 18 to 95 years old and from 25 or so US areas. Recovery meant two consecutive negative NP/OP PCR tests, professional clearance, or resolved symptoms. The TCR comes from a woman in her fifties or sixties who had recovered from COVID-19. Material for sequencing was PBMCs or T cells enriched from blood (not recorded which). V usage is TRBV5-1 and J usage is TRBJ2-1; perhaps TRBD2 as D (7 bases). The CDR3 sequence: CASSATGGSRNEQFF. The CDR3 DNA sequence: TGCGCCAGCAGCGCTACGGGGGGCTCACGGAATGAGCAGTTCTTC.